The clone carrying this TCR beta chain was detected once. The antigen remains unidentified. This specimen comes from a study of cytomegalovirus exposure and HLA in healthy donors. Study conclusions and caveats: The authors confirmed in vitro that a few CMV-associated chains were specific for CMV antigens. Altogether, about 160 TCR beta chains were recorded as cytomegalovirus-associated.

A multiplex PCR was run with 60 Vbeta primers and 13 Jbeta primers. Some clones are missing from TCRdb's copy, which holds only in-frame ones; the method was immunoSEQ multiplex PCR. The repertoire has 210,000 or so clones, around 89% of them found once; the top ten carry about 1%. The TCR was taken from a woman between 18 and 29 years old in good health and CMV-seronegative. The sequencing sample was made of PBMCs.

The CDR3 coding sequence is TGTGCCAGCAGCGGACAGGGGATGAGCAATCAGCCCCAGCATTTT. It encodes CASSGQGMSNQPQHF. The chain couples TRBV2 to TRBJ1-5, with 9 bases matching TRBD1. The V gene end was trimmed by 6 bases and the J gene end by 1 base; junction bases not matched to a gene: 4. The germline V gene has CDR1 SNHLY and CDR2 FYNNEI. This CDR3 has 15 amino acids. Using reference TRBV2 and TRBJ1-5 for the parts outside the CDR3, the full variable domain is EPEVTQTPSHQVTQMGQEVILRCVPISNHLYFYWYRQILGQKVEFLVSFYNNEISEKSEIFDDQFSVERPDGSNFTLKIRSTKLEDSAMYFCASSGQGMSNQPQHFGDGTRLSIL.